The rows below give T cell receptor beta chains drawn from one sample of a study of blood T cell repertoires in COVID-19. TCRdb's copy holds only in-frame clones and misses some; the assay was immunoSEQ multiplex PCR. Counted here are tens of thousands of clones, approximately 80% occurring once; the ten biggest clones make up 23%. Sample: peripheral blood. These receptors originate from a human donor in a cohort sampled during active COVID-19. CDR3s include the opening cysteine and the closing phenylalanine or tryptophan. D genes are given only for firm matches. Expanded clones get a size class; other rows say once, few or many, or leave the size out.

clone size,V gene,D gene,J gene,CDR3 protein,CDR3 DNA
once,TRBV9,TRBD2,TRBJ2-7,CASSVGPAGVGEQYF,TGTGCCAGCAGCGTAGGGCCAGCGGGAGTTGGCGAGCAGTACTTC
few,TRBV7-2,TRBD2,TRBJ2-5,CASSLLLAGGQETQYF,TGTGCCAGCAGCTTACTACTAGCGGGGGGACAAGAGACCCAGTACTTC
-,TRBV3-1/TRBV3-2,TRBD2,TRBJ2-7,CASSQDRLAGHEQYF,TGTGCCAGCAGCCAAGATCGACTAGCGGGGCACGAGCAGTACTTC
-,TRBV7-8,TRBD2,TRBJ2-1,CASSEQGWGTSSYNEQFF,TGTGCCAGCAGCGAACAGGGCTGGGGGACTAGTTCTTACAATGAGCAGTTCTTC
-,TRBV18,TRBD1,TRBJ2-7,CASSQQGWEQYF,TGTGCCAGCTCCCAACAGGGGTGGGAGCAGTACTTC
few,TRBV19,TRBD1,TRBJ1-2,CASSIRDRDGYTF,TGTGCCAGTAGTATTCGGGACAGGGATGGCTACACCTTC
-,TRBV7-9,TRBD1,TRBJ2-3,CASSIGQAISTDTQYF,TGTGCCAGCAGCATAGGACAGGCGATAAGCACAGATACGCAGTATTTT
-,TRBV19,-,TRBJ1-1,CASSTGIHTNTEAFF,TGTGCCAGTAGCACGGGAATTCACACGAACACTGAAGCTTTCTTT
-,TRBV27,TRBD1,TRBJ1-4,CASSINRDRGDNEKLFF,TGTGCCAGCAGTATTAACCGGGACAGGGGGGATAATGAAAAACTGTTTTTT
-,TRBV11-3,-,TRBJ2-1,CASSPQEGANEQFF,TGTGCCAGCAGCCCGCAGGAGGGAGCAAATGAGCAGTTCTTC
few,TRBV6-2/TRBV6-3,-,TRBJ1-2,CASSYSPRTRANYGYTF,TGTGCCAGCAGTTACTCTCCCAGGACAAGAGCTAACTATGGCTACACCTTC
-,TRBV14,-,TRBJ2-5,CASSQDLGAWETQYF,TGTGCCAGCAGCCAAGATCTGGGGGCCTGGGAGACCCAGTACTTC
few,TRBV11-3,-,TRBJ1-6,CASSEEGHSSYNSPLHF,TGTGCCAGCAGCGAGGAGGGGCACAGCTCCTATAATTCACCCCTCCACTTT
-,TRBV23-1,-,TRBJ2-4,CASSPGNLAKNIQYF,TGCGCCAGCAGTCCAGGGAACTTAGCCAAAAACATTCAGTACTTC
-,TRBV3-1/TRBV3-2,TRBD2,TRBJ2-3,CASSHRTSGGVTSTDTQYF,TGTGCCAGCAGCCATCGGACTAGCGGGGGGGTTACTAGCACAGATACGCAGTATTTT
few,TRBV2,TRBD1,TRBJ1-2,CASNHRDSDNYGYTF,TGTGCCAGCAACCACCGGGACAGCGACAACTATGGCTACACCTTC
few,TRBV3-1/TRBV3-2,TRBD2,TRBJ2-3,CASSSRGTSGGSTDTQYF,TGTGCCAGCAGCTCCCGGGGAACTAGCGGGGGAAGCACAGATACGCAGTATTTT
few,TRBV3-1/TRBV3-2,TRBD2,TRBJ2-7,CASSPSGSWHEQYF,TGTGCCAGCAGCCCCAGCGGGAGTTGGCACGAGCAGTACTTC